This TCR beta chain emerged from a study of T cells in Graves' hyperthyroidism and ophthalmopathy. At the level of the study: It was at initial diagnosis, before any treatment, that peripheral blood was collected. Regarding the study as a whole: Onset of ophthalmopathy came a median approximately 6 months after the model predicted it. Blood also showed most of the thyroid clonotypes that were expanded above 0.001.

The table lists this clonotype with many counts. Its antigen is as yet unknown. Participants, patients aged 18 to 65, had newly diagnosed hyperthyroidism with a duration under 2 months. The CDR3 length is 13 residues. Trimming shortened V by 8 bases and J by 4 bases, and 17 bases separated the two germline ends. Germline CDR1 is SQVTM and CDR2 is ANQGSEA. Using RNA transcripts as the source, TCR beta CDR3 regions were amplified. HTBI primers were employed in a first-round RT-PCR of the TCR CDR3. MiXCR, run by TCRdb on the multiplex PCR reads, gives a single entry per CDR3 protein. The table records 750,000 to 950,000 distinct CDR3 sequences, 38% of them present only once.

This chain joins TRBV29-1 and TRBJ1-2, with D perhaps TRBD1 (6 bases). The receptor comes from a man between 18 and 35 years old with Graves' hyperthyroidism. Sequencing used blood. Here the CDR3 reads CSIVGGAGYGYTF. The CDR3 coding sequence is TGCAGCATAGTAGGGGGGGCCGGCTATGGCTACACCTTC.